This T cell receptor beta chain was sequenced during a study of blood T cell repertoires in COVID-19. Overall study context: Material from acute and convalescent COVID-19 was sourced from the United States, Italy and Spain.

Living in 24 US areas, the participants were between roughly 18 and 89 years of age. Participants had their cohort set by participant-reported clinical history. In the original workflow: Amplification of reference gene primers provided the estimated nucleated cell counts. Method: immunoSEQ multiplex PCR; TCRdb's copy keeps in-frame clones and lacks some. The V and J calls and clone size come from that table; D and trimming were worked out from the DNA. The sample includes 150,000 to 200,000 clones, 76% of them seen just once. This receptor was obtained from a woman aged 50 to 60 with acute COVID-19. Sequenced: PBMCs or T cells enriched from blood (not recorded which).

CDR3 protein: CASSLGHQSPEQFF. CDR3 coding DNA: TGTGCCAGCAGCTTAGGGCACCAATCACCTGAGCAGTTCTTC. The V and J genes are TRBV7-3 and TRBJ2-1; D gene uncertain. The germline CDR1 and CDR2 sequences are SGHTA and FQGTGA. CDR3 length: 14 residues. V shed 2 bases and J shed 9 bases, with 14 bases lying between them.